The source of this T cell receptor (beta chain) is a study of human T cells and chemical hapten exposure. This CDR3 spans 18 amino acids. Germline CDR1 is LGHNA and CDR2 is YSLEER. Trimming took 2 bases from V and 1 from J, leaving 19 bases between them. As for time point: patch test 1, 2 weeks after DPC sensitization. This sample's treatment: therapeutic diphenylcyclopropenone sensitization with weekly scalp DPC. TCRdb recomputed calls from the RACE reads with MiXCR, one row per CDR3 protein. The sample lists around 300,000 distinct CDR3 sequences, under 9% occurring once. The sample in question was whole blood, obtained in connection with sensitization to the hapten diphenylcyclopropenone (DPC). V gene TRBV4-3 combines with J gene TRBJ2-3, with TRBD2 as a possible D gene (6 bases). This clonotype was sampled from a woman aged 18 to 35 with alopecia areata. Some clones in this sample may be carry-over from other donors' samples. CDR3 in DNA: TGCGCCAGCAGCCAAATGACTGGTGCGGGGATGGGCACAGATACGCAGTATTTT. This codes for CASSQMTGAGMGTDTQYF.